This T cell receptor beta chain emerged from a study of CD8 T cells in Susac syndrome. Regarding this clonotype: Its target is unknown.

Roughly 0.45 to 1 ug RNA was reverse transcribed with random hexamers. Amplification of TCR beta CDR3 was carried out by immunoSEQ multiplex PCR, which covered 54 Vbeta and 13 Jbeta segments. TCRdb ran MiXCR on the immunoSEQ multiplex PCR reads and lists one entry per CDR3 protein. The table has about 24,000 distinct CDR3 sequences, 93% seen once. This CDR3 is built from 16 residues. Trimming at V came to 1 base and at J to 4 bases, leaving 6 bases not matched to a gene. Germline loops: CDR1 SGDLS, CDR2 YYNGEE. The study, taken as a whole, reports: The study's TCR sequencing and HLA analysis drew on a certain number of individuals. That number was acknowledged as relatively small. Clonal expansion involving Susac CD8+ cells peaked in TEMRA cells and active patients.

Recently defined diagnostic criteria classed the Susac syndrome patients as definite or probable. The V and J genes are TRBV9 and TRBJ2-2; TRBD1 matches at 8 bases. This clonotype originated in a human donor with Susac syndrome. Specimen: CD8+ T cells from PBMCs. The CDR3 here is CASSVSDRGSTGELFF. CDR3 in DNA: TGTGCCAGCAGCGTATCAGACAGGGGAAGCACCGGGGAGCTGTTTTTT.